Listed here are 10 T cell receptor beta chains from one sample, sequenced in a study of OX40 agonist ivuxolimab in advanced cancers. Sequenced by immunoSEQ multiplex PCR; TCRdb stores in-frame clones only, minus some. The sample has about 46,000 clones; roughly 90% are singletons. Material: CD4+ or CD8+ T cells sorted from blood, obtained in a trial of the OX40 agonist ivuxolimab. All receptors come from an adult with an advanced solid tumor such as melanoma, head and neck, liver or kidney cancer.

The rearrangement uses TRBV4-2 and TRBJ2-7, with TRBD2 matching 8 bases. Germline V lookup: CDR1 LGHNA, CDR2 YNFKEQ. The CDR3 length is 17 residues. V shed 4 bases, J shed 3 bases, and the junction held 14 bases outside the gene matches. CDR3 region: CASSPPLPGGAGYEQYF. The CDR3, as DNA: TGTGCCAGCAGCCCTCCTCTACCCGGGGGGGCGGGCTACGAGCAGTACTTC.

This clone was found once. V usage is TRBV28 and J usage is TRBJ1-2, with D maybe TRBD1 (6 bases). Germline CDR1 is MDHEN and CDR2 is SYDVKM. This CDR3 is built from 13 residues. Trimming left V 8 bases short and J 3 bases short, with 13 bases between. The CDR3 spells CASCPGADYGYTF. CDR3 bases: TGTGCCAGCTGCCCAGGGGCAGACTATGGCTACACCTTC.

J is TRBJ2-7 and V is TRBV27, with 7 positions matching TRBD2. The germline V gene encodes CDR1 MNHEY and CDR2 SMNVEV (reference sequence). The CDR3 consists of 16 residues. V shed 6 bases and J 1 base; nucleotides not matched to a gene: 12. The CDR3, as DNA: TGTGCCAGCAGCCCTAGTCGGGGGGTCCTTTCCTACGAGCAGTACTTC. As protein: CASSPSRGVLSYEQYF.

Only one count was recorded for this clone. The CDR3 sequence: CASSLLAGGSYEQYF. Written as DNA, the CDR3 is TGTGCCAGCAGCTTACTAGCGGGAGGGTCCTACGAGCAGTACTTC. The chain combines TRBV7-3 with TRBJ2-7; TRBD2 matches 12 bases. The germline gives CDR1 SGHTA, CDR2 FQGTGA. CDR3 length equals 15 residues. V shed 2 bases, J shed 1 base, and the junction held 0 bases outside the gene matches.

This sequence joins TRBV7-6 and TRBJ2-1; tentatively, D is TRBD2 (6 bases). In germline, CDR1 is SGHVS, CDR2 FNYEAQ. Between the trimmed V and J ends, which lost 2 bases and 8 bases, there was a span of 19 bases. The CDR3 totals 16 residues. The CDR3, as DNA: TGTGCCAGCAGCTTAAGTCAGGGAAGCGGGCGGCATGAGCAGTTCTTC. It translates to CASSLSQGSGRHEQFF.

The J gene is TRBJ2-2, the V gene TRBV7-9, with TRBD1 identical over 9 bases. Germline trimming cut 2 bases from V and 1 base from J; bases unmatched to any gene: 5. CDR1 SEHNR and CDR2 FQNEAQ come from the germline V gene (reference sequence). This CDR3 has 17 residues. CDR3 sequence: CASSLTRQGVNTGELFF. The CDR3 DNA reads as TGTGCCAGCAGCTTAACTAGACAGGGGGTGAACACCGGGGAGCTGTTTTTT.

The chain combines TRBV6-6 with TRBJ2-7; D possibly corresponds to TRBD1 (5 bases). The V end lost 2 bases, the J end lost 3 bases, and 11 bases lay between the germline ends. CDR1 MNHNY and CDR2 SVGAGI come from the germline V gene (reference sequence). This CDR3 has 14 amino acids. Here the CDR3 DNA reads TGTGCCAGCAGTTACCCGGACAAAAGCTACGAGCAGTACTTC. As protein: CASSYPDKSYEQYF.

The chain couples TRBV18 to TRBJ1-6; D is uncertain. The CDR3 loop spans 17 amino acids. Trimming shortened V by 2 bases and J by 0 bases, and 11 bases separated the two germline ends. CDR1 and CDR2 (germline): KGHSH, LQKENI. CDR3 loop: CASSPDFASSYNSPLHF. CDR3 bases: TGTGCCAGCTCACCAGATTTTGCAAGCTCCTATAATTCACCCCTCCACTTT.

The chain combines TRBV10-3 with TRBJ1-2, with 9 nucleotides matching TRBD1. After removal of 10 bases from V and 0 bases from J, the junction contained 3 bases not matched to a gene. In germline, CDR1 is ENHRY, CDR2 SYGVKD. The CDR3 has 13 amino acids. The CDR3 is CASGQGPNYGYTF. For the CDR3, the DNA is TGTGCCAGTGGACAGGGGCCTAACTATGGCTACACCTTC.

The DNA for the CDR3 is TGTGCCAGCAACTTAAACGACAGGGTTGAGACCCAGTACTTC. Translation gives CASNLNDRVETQYF. The rearrangement links TRBV9 to TRBJ2-5, with 7 bases lining up with TRBD1. CDR3 size: 14 residues. The V gene's germline CDR1 is SGDLS and CDR2 YYNGEE. Unmatched junction bases numbered 10, after V lost 6 bases and J lost 5 bases.